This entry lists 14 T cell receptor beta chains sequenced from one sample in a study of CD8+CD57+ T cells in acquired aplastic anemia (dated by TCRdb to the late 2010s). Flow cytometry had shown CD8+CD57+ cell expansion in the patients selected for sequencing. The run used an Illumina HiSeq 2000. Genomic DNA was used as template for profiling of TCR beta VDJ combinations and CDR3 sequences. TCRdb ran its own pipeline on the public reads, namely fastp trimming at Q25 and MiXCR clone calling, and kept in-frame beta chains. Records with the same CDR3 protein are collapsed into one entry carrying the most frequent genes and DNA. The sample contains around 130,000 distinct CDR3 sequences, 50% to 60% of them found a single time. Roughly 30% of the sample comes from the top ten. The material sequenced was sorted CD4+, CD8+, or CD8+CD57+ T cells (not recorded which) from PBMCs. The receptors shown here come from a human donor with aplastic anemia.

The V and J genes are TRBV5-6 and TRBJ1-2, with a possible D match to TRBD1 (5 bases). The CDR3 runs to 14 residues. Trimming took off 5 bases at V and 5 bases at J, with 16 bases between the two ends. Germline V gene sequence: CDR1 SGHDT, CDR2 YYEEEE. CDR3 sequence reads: CASSPRGRGYGYTF. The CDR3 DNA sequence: TGTGCCAGCAGTCCTCGGGGTCGGGGGTATGGCTACACCTTC.

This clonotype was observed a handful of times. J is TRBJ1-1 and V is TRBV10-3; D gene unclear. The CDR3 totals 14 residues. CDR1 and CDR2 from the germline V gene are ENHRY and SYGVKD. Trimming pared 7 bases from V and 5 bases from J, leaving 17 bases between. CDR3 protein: CAITGSARETEAFF. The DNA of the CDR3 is TGTGCCATCACCGGGTCGGCACGGGAGACTGAAGCTTTCTTT.

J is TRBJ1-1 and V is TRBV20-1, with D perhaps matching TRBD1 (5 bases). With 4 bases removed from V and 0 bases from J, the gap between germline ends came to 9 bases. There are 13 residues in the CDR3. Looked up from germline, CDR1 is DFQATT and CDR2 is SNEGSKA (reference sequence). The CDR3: CSATGHLNTEAFF. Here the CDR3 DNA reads TGCAGTGCTACAGGACACTTGAACACTGAAGCTTTCTTT.

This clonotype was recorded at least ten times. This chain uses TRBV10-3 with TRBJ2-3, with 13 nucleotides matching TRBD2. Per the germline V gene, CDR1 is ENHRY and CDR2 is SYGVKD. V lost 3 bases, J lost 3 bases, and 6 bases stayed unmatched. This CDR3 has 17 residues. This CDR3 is CAISEVLAGGPTDTQYF. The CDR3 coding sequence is TGTGCCATCAGTGAAGTACTAGCGGGGGGGCCAACAGATACGCAGTATTTT.

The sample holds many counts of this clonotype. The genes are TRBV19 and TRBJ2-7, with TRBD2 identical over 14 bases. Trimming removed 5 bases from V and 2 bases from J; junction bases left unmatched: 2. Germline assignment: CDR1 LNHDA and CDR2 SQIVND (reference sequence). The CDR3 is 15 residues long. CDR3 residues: CASSAGLAGAYEQYF. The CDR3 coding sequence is TGTGCCAGTAGTGCGGGACTAGCGGGAGCCTACGAGCAGTACTTC.

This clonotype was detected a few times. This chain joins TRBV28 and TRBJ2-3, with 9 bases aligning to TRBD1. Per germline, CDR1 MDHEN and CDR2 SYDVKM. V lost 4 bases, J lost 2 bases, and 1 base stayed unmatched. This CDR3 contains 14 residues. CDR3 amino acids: CASSWTGATDTQYF. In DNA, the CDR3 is TGTGCCAGCAGTTGGACAGGGGCCACAGATACGCAGTATTTT.

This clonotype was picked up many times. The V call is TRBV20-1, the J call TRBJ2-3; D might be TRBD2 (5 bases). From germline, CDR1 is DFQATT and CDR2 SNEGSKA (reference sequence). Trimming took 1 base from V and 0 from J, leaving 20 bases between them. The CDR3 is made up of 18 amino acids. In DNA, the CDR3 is TGCAGTGCTAGAGCCTACGTGGGTGGGCGGGCAAGCACAGATACGCAGTATTTT. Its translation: CSARAYVGGRASTDTQYF.

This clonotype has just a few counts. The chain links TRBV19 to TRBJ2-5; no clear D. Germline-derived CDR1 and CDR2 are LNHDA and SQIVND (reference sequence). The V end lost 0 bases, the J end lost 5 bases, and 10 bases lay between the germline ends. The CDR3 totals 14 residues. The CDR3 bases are TGTGCCAGTAGTATAGACCCGATAGGGGAGACCCAGTACTTC. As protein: CASSIDPIGETQYF.

CDR3 region: CASLARSGGLSTDTQYF. The CDR3 DNA sequence: TGTGCCAGCTTAGCGCGGTCGGGGGGCCTTAGCACAGATACGCAGTATTTT. The chain recombines TRBV25-1 with TRBJ2-3, with D perhaps TRBD2 (7 bases). V was trimmed by 8 bases and J by 0 bases, leaving 21 bases between them. Germline CDR1 is MGHDK and CDR2 is SYGVNS. The CDR3 covers 17 residues. Full variable domain (remainder filled in from reference TRBV25-1 and TRBJ2-3): EADIYQTPRYLVIGTGKKITLECSQTMGHDKMYWYQQDPGMELHLIHYSYGVNSTEKGDLSSESTVSRIRTEHFPLTLESARPSHTSQYLCASLARSGGLSTDTQYFGPGTRLTVL.

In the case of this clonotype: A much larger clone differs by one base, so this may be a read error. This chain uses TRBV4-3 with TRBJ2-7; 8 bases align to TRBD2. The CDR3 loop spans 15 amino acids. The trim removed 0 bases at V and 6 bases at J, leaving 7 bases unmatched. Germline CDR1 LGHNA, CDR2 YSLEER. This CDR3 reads CASSQEVAGRREQYF. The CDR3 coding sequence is TGCGCCAGCAGCCAAGAAGTAGCGGGGAGGCGCGAGCAGTACTTC.

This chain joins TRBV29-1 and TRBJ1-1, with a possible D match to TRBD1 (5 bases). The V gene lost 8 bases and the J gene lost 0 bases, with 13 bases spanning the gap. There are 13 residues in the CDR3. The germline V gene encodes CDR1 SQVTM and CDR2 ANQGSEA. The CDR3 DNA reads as TGCAGCCCTAGAGGGGCCATGAACACTGAAGCTTTCTTT. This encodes CSPRGAMNTEAFF.

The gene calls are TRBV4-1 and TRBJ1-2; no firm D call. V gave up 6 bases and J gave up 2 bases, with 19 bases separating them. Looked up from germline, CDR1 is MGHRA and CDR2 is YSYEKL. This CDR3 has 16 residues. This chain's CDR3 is CASSAAGRSTNYGYTF. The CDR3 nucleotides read TGCGCCAGCAGTGCAGCCGGCAGGTCGACAAACTATGGCTACACCTTC.

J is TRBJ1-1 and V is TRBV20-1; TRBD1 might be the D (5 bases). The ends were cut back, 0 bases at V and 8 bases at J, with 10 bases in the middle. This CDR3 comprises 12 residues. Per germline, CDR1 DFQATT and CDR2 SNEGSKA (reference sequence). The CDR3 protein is CSARDGDYEAFF. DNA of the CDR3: TGCAGTGCTAGAGATGGGGACTACGAAGCTTTCTTT.

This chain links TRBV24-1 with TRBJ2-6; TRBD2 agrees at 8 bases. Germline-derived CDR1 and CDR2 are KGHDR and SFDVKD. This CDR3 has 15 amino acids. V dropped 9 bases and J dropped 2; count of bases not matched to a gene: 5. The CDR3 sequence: CATAAGGAGANVLTF. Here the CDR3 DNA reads TGTGCCACCGCTGCGGGGGGCGCTGGGGCCAACGTCCTGACTTTC.